A selection of T cell receptor beta chains follows, all from one sample in a study of blood T cell repertoires in COVID-19. Sequenced by immunoSEQ multiplex PCR; TCRdb stores in-frame clones only, minus some. The sample includes 98,000 or so clones, around 87% of them seen just once. Input material: peripheral blood. The receptors stem from a man aged 45-60 years with acute or convalescent COVID-19. CDR3s include the opening cysteine and the closing phenylalanine or tryptophan. Fields, in order: CDR3 protein, CDR3 DNA, clone size, V gene, J gene, D gene. The D gene is left open where the match is weak. Clone size is not always given. Where it is, it says once, few, many or a class for expanded clones.

CDR3 protein: CASSWVGEAYNEQFF; CDR3 DNA: TGTGCCAGCAGCTGGGTGGGGGAGGCCTACAATGAGCAGTTCTTC; clone size: once; V gene: TRBV13; J gene: TRBJ2-1; D gene: .
CDR3 protein: CAVLVNTEAFF; CDR3 DNA: TGTGCCGTGCTAGTGAACACTGAAGCTTTCTTT; clone size: .; V gene: TRBV6-5; J gene: TRBJ1-1; D gene: .
CDR3 protein: CASSQEGLAVYNEQFF; CDR3 DNA: TGCGCCAGCAGCCAAGAGGGACTAGCGGTCTACAATGAGCAGTTCTTC; clone size: many; V gene: TRBV4-1; J gene: TRBJ2-1; D gene: TRBD2
CDR3 protein: CASSLRTGGSYEQYF; CDR3 DNA: TGCGCCAGCAGCCTAAGGACAGGGGGCTCCTACGAGCAGTACTTC; clone size: .; V gene: TRBV4-1; J gene: TRBJ2-7; D gene: TRBD1
CDR3 protein: CASQNWDRQFF; CDR3 DNA: TGTGCCAGCCAGAATTGGGACAGGCAGTTCTTC; clone size: .; V gene: TRBV2; J gene: TRBJ2-1; D gene: TRBD1
CDR3 protein: CASSWGTSGRSSKETQYF; CDR3 DNA: TGCGCCAGCAGCTGGGGGACTAGCGGGAGGTCCTCTAAAGAGACCCAGTACTTC; clone size: .; V gene: TRBV5-1; J gene: TRBJ2-5; D gene: TRBD2
CDR3 protein: CASSPGQGSNSPLHF; CDR3 DNA: TGTGCCAGCTCACCCGGACAGGGGTCAAATTCACCCCTCCACTTT; clone size: .; V gene: TRBV18; J gene: TRBJ1-6; D gene: TRBD1
CDR3 protein: CASSVGQGRDEQFF; CDR3 DNA: TGTGCCAGCAGCGTGGGCCAGGGTCGGGATGAGCAGTTCTTC; clone size: once; V gene: TRBV9; J gene: TRBJ2-1; D gene: .
CDR3 protein: CASRLNRGNEQYF; CDR3 DNA: TGTGCCAGCAGACTCAACAGGGGTAACGAGCAGTACTTC; clone size: .; V gene: TRBV27; J gene: TRBJ2-7; D gene: TRBD1
CDR3 protein: CASSPTSGAGELFF; CDR3 DNA: TGTGCCAGCAGCCCGACTAGTGGGGCCGGGGAGCTGTTTTTT; clone size: .; V gene: TRBV3-1/TRBV3-2; J gene: TRBJ2-2; D gene: .
CDR3 protein: CAISLGGFTDTQYF; CDR3 DNA: TGTGCCATCAGTTTGGGGGGATTCACAGATACGCAGTATTTT; clone size: once; V gene: TRBV10-3; J gene: TRBJ2-3; D gene: .
CDR3 protein: CASSLAGRNQPQHF; CDR3 DNA: TGTGCCAGCAGCTTAGCGGGGAGAAATCAGCCCCAGCATTTT; clone size: .; V gene: TRBV7-6; J gene: TRBJ1-5; D gene: .
CDR3 protein: CATSRGRGGNYGYTF; CDR3 DNA: TGTGCCACCAGCAGGGGCAGGGGAGGGAACTATGGCTACACCTTC; clone size: .; V gene: TRBV15; J gene: TRBJ1-2; D gene: .
CDR3 protein: CASRHIDRGTEAFF; CDR3 DNA: TGTGCCAGCAGACATATTGATCGTGGCACTGAAGCTTTCTTT; clone size: .; V gene: TRBV6-5; J gene: TRBJ1-1; D gene: .
CDR3 protein: CASSLAGSLVSPLHF; CDR3 DNA: TGTGCCAGCAGCTTAGCAGGGTCTCTTGTTTCACCCCTCCACTTT; clone size: .; V gene: TRBV11-2; J gene: TRBJ1-6; D gene: .
CDR3 protein: CASATGNTIYF; CDR3 DNA: TGTGCCAGCGCGACTGGAAACACCATATATTTT; clone size: .; V gene: TRBV14; J gene: TRBJ1-3; D gene: .
CDR3 protein: CASSPTGREAVNEQFF; CDR3 DNA: TGTGCCAGCAGCCCGACGGGGCGGGAGGCGGTAAATGAGCAGTTCTTC; clone size: .; V gene: TRBV6-4; J gene: TRBJ2-1; D gene: TRBD2
CDR3 protein: CASGLVHRGQETQYF; CDR3 DNA: TGTGCTAGTGGTTTGGTACATCGCGGTCAAGAGACCCAGTACTTC; clone size: once; V gene: TRBV12-5; J gene: TRBJ2-5; D gene: .
CDR3 protein: CASSPPGLLLWQYF; CDR3 DNA: TGTGCCAGCAGCCCGCCGGGACTACTACTGTGGCAGTACTTC; clone size: few; V gene: TRBV3-1/TRBV3-2; J gene: TRBJ2-7; D gene: TRBD2
CDR3 protein: CASSEVRGRRDTIYF; CDR3 DNA: TGTGCCAGCAGTGAAGTAAGGGGCCGCAGGGACACCATATATTTT; clone size: .; V gene: TRBV6-1; J gene: TRBJ1-3; D gene: .
CDR3 protein: CASSPSGRSYNEQFF; CDR3 DNA: TGTGCCAGCAGCCCCAGCGGGAGGTCCTACAATGAGCAGTTCTTC; clone size: .; V gene: TRBV5-4; J gene: TRBJ2-1; D gene: TRBD2
CDR3 protein: CASSPRTSGSYNEQFF; CDR3 DNA: TGTGCCAGCAGCCCCCGGACTAGCGGGAGTTACAATGAGCAGTTCTTC; clone size: .; V gene: TRBV5-4; J gene: TRBJ2-1; D gene: TRBD2
CDR3 protein: CASSLGLAGHLDGELFF; CDR3 DNA: TGTGCCAGCAGTTTGGGGCTAGCGGGCCATCTTGACGGGGAGCTGTTTTTT; clone size: .; V gene: TRBV28; J gene: TRBJ2-2; D gene: TRBD2
CDR3 protein: CASSQERYTGELFF; CDR3 DNA: TGTGCCAGCAGCCAAGAACGGTACACCGGGGAGCTGTTTTTT; clone size: .; V gene: TRBV3-1/TRBV3-2; J gene: TRBJ2-2; D gene: .
CDR3 protein: CASSKQGAGAFF; CDR3 DNA: TGTGCCAGCAGTAAACAGGGGGCAGGGGCTTTCTTT; clone size: .; V gene: TRBV12-3/TRBV12-4; J gene: TRBJ1-1; D gene: TRBD1
CDR3 protein: CASSGQVPSTSTDTQYF; CDR3 DNA: TGTGCCAGCAGTGGACAGGTCCCGTCAACTAGCACAGATACGCAGTATTTT; clone size: .; V gene: TRBV2; J gene: TRBJ2-3; D gene: .
CDR3 protein: CASSVSGRSGEAFF; CDR3 DNA: TGTGCCAGCTCAGTATCCGGACGGTCAGGGGAGGCTTTCTTT; clone size: .; V gene: TRBV18; J gene: TRBJ1-1; D gene: .
CDR3 protein: CSVYLTSATQYF; CDR3 DNA: TGCAGCGTATACCTGACTAGTGCTACGCAGTATTTT; clone size: .; V gene: TRBV29-1; J gene: TRBJ2-3; D gene: .
CDR3 protein: CASSVPLLAGGPLELFF; CDR3 DNA: TGTGCCAGCAGTGTACCCCTACTAGCGGGAGGGCCTTTGGAGCTGTTTTTT; clone size: .; V gene: TRBV2; J gene: TRBJ2-2; D gene: TRBD2
CDR3 protein: CASSRGLPPYEQYF; CDR3 DNA: TGTGCCAGCAGCCGGGGACTTCCCCCCTACGAGCAGTACTTC; clone size: .; V gene: TRBV4-2; J gene: TRBJ2-7; D gene: .
CDR3 protein: CASRSDNSPLHF; CDR3 DNA: TGTGCCAGCAGGAGTGATAATTCACCCCTCCACTTT; clone size: once; V gene: TRBV5-8; J gene: TRBJ1-6; D gene: .
CDR3 protein: CASSEEGWGILTGSYEQYF; CDR3 DNA: TGTGCCAGCAGTGAAGAGGGGTGGGGGATACTAACAGGGAGTTACGAGCAGTACTTC; clone size: .; V gene: TRBV6-1; J gene: TRBJ2-7; D gene: .
CDR3 protein: CSASSGLPYNEQFF; CDR3 DNA: TGCAGTGCTAGTAGCGGTTTACCCTACAATGAGCAGTTCTTC; clone size: .; V gene: TRBV20-1; J gene: TRBJ2-1; D gene: .
CDR3 protein: CASSAGQGTDTQYF; CDR3 DNA: TGTGCCAGCAGCGCTGGACAGGGCACAGATACGCAGTATTTT; clone size: .; V gene: TRBV9; J gene: TRBJ2-3; D gene: TRBD1
CDR3 protein: CASSRPGEGGYTF; CDR3 DNA: TGTGCCAGCAGCCGTCCGGGGGAGGGAGGCTACACCTTC; clone size: .; V gene: TRBV5-4; J gene: TRBJ1-2; D gene: .
CDR3 protein: CASSAGTSGFTDTQYF; CDR3 DNA: TGTGCCAGCAGCGCAGGGACTAGCGGGTTCACAGATACGCAGTATTTT; clone size: .; V gene: TRBV7-6; J gene: TRBJ2-3; D gene: TRBD2
CDR3 protein: CASSGTGGNTGELFF; CDR3 DNA: TGCGCCAGCAGCGGGACAGGGGGCAACACCGGGGAGCTGTTTTTT; clone size: .; V gene: TRBV5-1; J gene: TRBJ2-2; D gene: TRBD1
CDR3 protein: CASSIYRQGLAKNIQYF; CDR3 DNA: TGTGCCAGTAGTATATATCGACAGGGCCTAGCCAAAAACATTCAGTACTTC; clone size: .; V gene: TRBV19; J gene: TRBJ2-4; D gene: TRBD1
CDR3 protein: CASSYYKGLSTYEQYF; CDR3 DNA: TGTGCCAGCAGTTACTATAAGGGGCTGTCCACGTACGAGCAGTACTTC; clone size: .; V gene: TRBV6-5; J gene: TRBJ2-7; D gene: .
CDR3 protein: CASSTEPTGNTEAFF; CDR3 DNA: TGTGCCAGTAGTACCGAACCAACAGGGAACACTGAAGCTTTCTTT; clone size: .; V gene: TRBV19; J gene: TRBJ1-1; D gene: .
CDR3 protein: CSVERNTEAFF; CDR3 DNA: TGCAGCGTTGAGAGGAACACTGAAGCTTTCTTT; clone size: .; V gene: TRBV29-1; J gene: TRBJ1-1; D gene: .
CDR3 protein: CATAPRAGGNEQFF; CDR3 DNA: TGTGCCACCGCCCCTAGGGCAGGGGGAAATGAGCAGTTCTTC; clone size: .; V gene: TRBV21-1; J gene: TRBJ2-1; D gene: .
CDR3 protein: CASSLGLAGGSDTQYF; CDR3 DNA: TGTGCCAGCAGCTTAGGTTTAGCGGGAGGTTCAGATACGCAGTATTTT; clone size: .; V gene: TRBV11-2; J gene: TRBJ2-3; D gene: TRBD2
CDR3 protein: CASSIATGNYEQYF; CDR3 DNA: TGTGCCAGTAGTATCGCGACAGGAAACTACGAGCAGTACTTC; clone size: once; V gene: TRBV19; J gene: TRBJ2-7; D gene: .
CDR3 protein: CASNMRGYNYGYTF; CDR3 DNA: TGTGCCAGTAACATGAGGGGGTACAACTATGGCTACACCTTC; clone size: .; V gene: TRBV19; J gene: TRBJ1-2; D gene: .
CDR3 protein: CAISDWVAGSDNEQFF; CDR3 DNA: TGTGCCATCAGTGATTGGGTAGCGGGTTCTGACAATGAGCAGTTCTTC; clone size: .; V gene: TRBV10-3; J gene: TRBJ2-1; D gene: TRBD2
CDR3 protein: CAWSVRLAGKGEQYF; CDR3 DNA: TGTGCCTGGAGTGTACGTCTAGCGGGAAAGGGCGAGCAGTACTTC; clone size: .; V gene: TRBV30; J gene: TRBJ2-7; D gene: TRBD2
CDR3 protein: CASSDRTSGTDTQYF; CDR3 DNA: TGTGCCAGCAGCGACCGGACTAGCGGGACAGATACGCAGTATTTT; clone size: .; V gene: TRBV7-2; J gene: TRBJ2-3; D gene: TRBD2
CDR3 protein: CASSSRLDGGDYGYTF; CDR3 DNA: TGTGCCAGCAGCTCACGACTAGACGGTGGTGACTATGGCTACACCTTC; clone size: .; V gene: TRBV5-4; J gene: TRBJ1-2; D gene: .
CDR3 protein: CASSPSQAAYEQYF; CDR3 DNA: TGTGCCAGCTCACCAAGCCAGGCAGCCTACGAGCAGTACTTC; clone size: .; V gene: TRBV18; J gene: TRBJ2-7; D gene: .
CDR3 protein: CASSYSLALATHEQYF; CDR3 DNA: TGTGCCAGCAGTTACTCATTAGCACTAGCGACCCACGAGCAGTACTTC; clone size: .; V gene: TRBV6-5; J gene: TRBJ2-7; D gene: TRBD2
CDR3 protein: CASSFLGRGPAEQYF; CDR3 DNA: TGTGCCAGCAGCTTTTTAGGCAGGGGGCCCGCAGAGCAGTACTTC; clone size: .; V gene: TRBV7-6; J gene: TRBJ2-7; D gene: TRBD1
CDR3 protein: CASSTSGQGGELFF; CDR3 DNA: TGTGCCAGTAGTACTTCAGGGCAGGGCGGGGAGCTGTTTTTT; clone size: .; V gene: TRBV19; J gene: TRBJ2-2; D gene: .
CDR3 protein: CASSPSGVNEQFF; CDR3 DNA: TGTGCCAGCAGCCCTAGTGGAGTCAATGAGCAGTTCTTC; clone size: .; V gene: TRBV7-9; J gene: TRBJ2-1; D gene: .
CDR3 protein: CASSPPVRLAGVETQYF; CDR3 DNA: TGTGCCAGCAGTCCCCCCGTGAGACTAGCGGGAGTTGAGACCCAGTACTTC; clone size: once; V gene: TRBV28; J gene: TRBJ2-5; D gene: TRBD2
CDR3 protein: CASRRELATYNEQFF; CDR3 DNA: TGTGCCAGTAGACGCGAACTAGCGACCTACAATGAGCAGTTCTTC; clone size: once; V gene: TRBV19; J gene: TRBJ2-1; D gene: TRBD2
CDR3 protein: CASSLSTPGGTNTQYF; CDR3 DNA: TGCGCCAGCAGCTTGAGCACGCCAGGGGGAACAAATACGCAGTATTTT; clone size: .; V gene: TRBV5-1; J gene: TRBJ2-3; D gene: TRBD1